A selection of T cell receptor beta chains follows, all from one sample in a study of blood T cell repertoires in COVID-19. The method was immunoSEQ multiplex PCR; TCRdb's version includes in-frame clones alone and lacks a portion of them. Of tens of thousands of clones listed, around nine tenths are singletons. Input material: peripheral blood. Receptors originate from a man aged 55 to 70 with active or convalescent COVID-19. Each CDR3 is given with its conserved first and last residue. A clone size is listed for some rows: how often the clone was seen (once, few, many), or a class if it is expanded.

J | size | V | CDR3
TRBJ2-1 | NA | TRBV5-4 | CASSLPSGGYNEQFF
TRBJ1-4 | NA | TRBV10-3 | CAISDPGTGEVKLFF
TRBJ2-5 | NA | TRBV7-8 | CASSLRDRGLQETQYF
TRBJ2-7 | NA | TRBV5-5 | CASSEGGKPYEQYF
TRBJ1-3 | once | TRBV5-4 | CASSWGTGAIYF
TRBJ1-1 | NA | TRBV29-1 | CSGTQGSDTEAFF
TRBJ1-1 | few | TRBV2 | CASGRDRGRPEAFF
TRBJ2-1 | once | TRBV7-9 | CASSLGASGYNEQFF
TRBJ2-5 | few | TRBV7-2 | CASSLAVFRGGAETQYF
TRBJ2-7 | NA | TRBV7-9 | CASSSNREQTGWYSYEQYF
TRBJ1-1 | NA | TRBV10-3 | CAIRQDRDTEAFF
TRBJ1-2 | NA | TRBV12-5 | CASGPDSNYGYTF
TRBJ1-2 | NA | TRBV19 | CASSIRQGNGYTF
TRBJ1-2 | NA | TRBV12-3/TRBV12-4 | CASSLQGYYGYTF
TRBJ1-1 | NA | TRBV19 | CASSIGVRGNTEAFF
TRBJ1-6 | NA | TRBV7-2 | CASSEDRGTPLHF
TRBJ1-3 | NA | TRBV7-6 | CASSPVGGQGAGNTIYF
TRBJ1-1 | NA | TRBV7-5 | CVRSFPTGTNTEAFF
TRBJ1-2 | few | TRBV6-2/TRBV6-3 | CASSDAGTGGNYGYTF
TRBJ1-1 | NA | TRBV2 | CASSETGPYTEAFF
TRBJ1-5 | NA | TRBV6-1 | CASSDGSASLQPQHF
TRBJ2-7 | few | TRBV11-2 | CASSSGSYRDLSYEQYF
TRBJ2-7 | NA | TRBV4-1 | CASSQHTGTGGSYEQYF
TRBJ2-1 | few | TRBV4-3 | CASSQDFGVSSYNEQFF
TRBJ2-3 | NA | TRBV28 | CASDTGPTDTQYF
TRBJ1-2 | NA | TRBV29-1 | CSVEQSWGYTF
TRBJ1-1 | once | TRBV15 | CATSRGWGDRNTEAFF
TRBJ1-1 | NA | TRBV13 | CASSLGAGGLQNTEAFF
TRBJ1-3 | NA | TRBV7-2 | CASSFRWQAGNTIYF
TRBJ1-1 | NA | TRBV7-3 | CASSQGTNTEAFF
TRBJ1-4 | NA | TRBV7-9 | CASSLAGGNEKLFF
TRBJ2-1 | NA | TRBV18 | CASSPQRGNNEQFF
TRBJ2-7 | NA | TRBV10-3 | CATRDTNSYEQYF
TRBJ1-5 | NA | TRBV6-4 | CASSTGTGGNQPQHF
TRBJ1-6 | few | TRBV14 | CASSQGQGAWNSPLHF
TRBJ1-6 | NA | TRBV6-4 | CASRIQGMDNSPLHF
TRBJ2-3 | NA | TRBV24-1 | CATSDQRWGQSTQYF
TRBJ2-7 | NA | TRBV28 | CASSLWTPLGVEQYF
TRBJ1-1 | once | TRBV3-1/TRBV3-2 | CASSQRVTDPEAFF
TRBJ2-3 | once | TRBV19 | CASSGVTTDTQYF
TRBJ2-7 | NA | TRBV10-3 | CAISEGDKQYF
TRBJ1-3 | once | TRBV30 | CAWTRQGSGNTIYF
TRBJ1-1 | NA | TRBV11-2 | CASSLKGSGTEAFF
TRBJ1-1 | NA | TRBV2 | CASIQGPGGTEAFF
TRBJ2-5 | NA | TRBV27 | CASRSGQGKETQYF
TRBJ1-4 | NA | TRBV18 | CASSPGTDNEKLFF
TRBJ1-5 | NA | TRBV7-8 | CASSLGGDQPQHF
TRBJ1-1 | NA | TRBV5-6 | CASASQQNTEAFF
TRBJ2-5 | NA | TRBV5-5 | CASSLIGGHQETQYF
TRBJ2-7 | NA | TRBV7-9 | CASSSWGGPYEQYF
TRBJ2-3 | few | TRBV18 | CASSSNTGYTQYF
TRBJ2-7 | NA | TRBV11-1 | CASSLAPTSSYEQYF
TRBJ2-7 | NA | TRBV6-6 | CASSYSTLNEQYF